This T cell receptor (beta chain) was sequenced in a study of graft-versus-host responses after intestinal transplantation. V lost 4 bases to trimming and J lost 0 bases; unmatched junction nucleotides: 8. CDR1 is PRHDT, CDR2 FYEKMQ, per germline (reference sequence). The CDR3 totals 16 residues. Clones were sequenced by immunoSEQ multiplex PCR, and TCRdb holds only the in-frame ones, with some missing. The sample yields around 23,000 clones, roughly 72% seen once. The graft tissue was processed, and this released both intraepithelial and lamina propria lymphocytes. The TCR originated in a human patient who received an intestinal transplant, so some T cells may come from the graft donor. The rearrangement links TRBV13 to TRBJ1-1; 7 nucleotides match TRBD1. Sequencing used ileum tissue, obtained 12 days after intestinal transplant. The chain's CDR3 is CASSSGDRSLNTEAFF. CDR3 sequence (DNA): TGTGCCAGCAGCTCCGGGGACAGATCCTTGAACACTGAAGCTTTCTTT. Drawing the rest from reference TRBV13 and TRBJ1-1, the complete variable domain is AAGVIQSPRHLIKEKRETATLKCYPIPRHDTVYWYQQGPGQDPQFLISFYEKMQSDKGSIPDRFSAQQFSDYHSELNMSSLELGDSALYFCASSSGDRSLNTEAFFGQGTRLTVV.